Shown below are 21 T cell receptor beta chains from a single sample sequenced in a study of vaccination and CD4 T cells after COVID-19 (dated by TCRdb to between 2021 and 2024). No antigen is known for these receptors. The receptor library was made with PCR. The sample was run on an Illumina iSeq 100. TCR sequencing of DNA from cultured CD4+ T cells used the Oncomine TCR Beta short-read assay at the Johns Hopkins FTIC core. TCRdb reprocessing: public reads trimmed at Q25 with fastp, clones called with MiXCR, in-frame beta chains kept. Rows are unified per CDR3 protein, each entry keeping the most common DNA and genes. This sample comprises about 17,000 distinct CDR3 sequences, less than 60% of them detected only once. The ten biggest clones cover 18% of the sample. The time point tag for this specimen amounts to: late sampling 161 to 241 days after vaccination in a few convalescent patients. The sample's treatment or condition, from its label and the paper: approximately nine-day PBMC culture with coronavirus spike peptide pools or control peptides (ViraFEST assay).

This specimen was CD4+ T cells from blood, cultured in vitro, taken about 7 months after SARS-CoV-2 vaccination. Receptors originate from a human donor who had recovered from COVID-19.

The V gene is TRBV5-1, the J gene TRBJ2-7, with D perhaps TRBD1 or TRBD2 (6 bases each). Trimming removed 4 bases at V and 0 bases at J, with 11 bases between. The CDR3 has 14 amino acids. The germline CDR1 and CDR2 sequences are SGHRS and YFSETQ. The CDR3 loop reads CASSPRGDSYEQYF. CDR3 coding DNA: TGCGCCAGCAGCCCTAGGGGGGACTCCTACGAGCAGTACTTC.

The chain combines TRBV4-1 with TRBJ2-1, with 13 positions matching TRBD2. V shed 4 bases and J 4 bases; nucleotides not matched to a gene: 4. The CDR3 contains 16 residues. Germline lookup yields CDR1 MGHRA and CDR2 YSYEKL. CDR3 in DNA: TGCGCCAGCAGCCCGATACTAGCGGGAGGGTACAATGAGCAGTTCTTC. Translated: CASSPILAGGYNEQFF.

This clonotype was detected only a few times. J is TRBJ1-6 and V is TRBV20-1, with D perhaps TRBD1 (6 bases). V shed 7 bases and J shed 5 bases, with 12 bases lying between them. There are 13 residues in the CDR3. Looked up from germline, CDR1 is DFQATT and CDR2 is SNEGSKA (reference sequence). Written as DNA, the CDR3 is TGCAGTGTTGGCCAGGGGCATAATTCACCCCTCCACTTT. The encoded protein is CSVGQGHNSPLHF.

CDR3 in amino acids: CASSPRAVAGLMNTEAFF. In DNA form, the CDR3 reads TGTGCCAGCAGCCCACGGGCTGTGGCAGGACTCATGAACACTGAAGCTTTCTTT. V gene TRBV7-2 combines with J gene TRBJ1-1; D is unclear. V was trimmed by 5 bases and J by 0 bases, leaving 22 bases between them. Germline CDR1 SGHTA, CDR2 FQGNSA. The CDR3 consists of 18 residues.

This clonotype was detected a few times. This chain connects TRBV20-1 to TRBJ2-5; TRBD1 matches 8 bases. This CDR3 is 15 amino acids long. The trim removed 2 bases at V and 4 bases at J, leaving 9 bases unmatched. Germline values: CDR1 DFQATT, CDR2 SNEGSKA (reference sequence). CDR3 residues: CSARSRTGPGETQYF. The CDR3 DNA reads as TGCAGTGCTAGATCAAGGACAGGGCCTGGAGAGACCCAGTACTTC.

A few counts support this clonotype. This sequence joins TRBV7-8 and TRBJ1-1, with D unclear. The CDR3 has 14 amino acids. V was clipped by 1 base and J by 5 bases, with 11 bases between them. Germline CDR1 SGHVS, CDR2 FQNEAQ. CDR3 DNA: TGTGCCAGCAGCTTAGGTTCCGGGTATACTGAAGCTTTCTTT. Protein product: CASSLGSGYTEAFF. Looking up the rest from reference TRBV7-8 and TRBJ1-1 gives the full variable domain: GAGVSQSPRYKVAKRGQDVALRCDPISGHVSLFWYQQALGQGPEFLTYFQNEAQLDKSGLPSDRFFAERPEGSVSTLKIQRTQQEDSAVYLCASSLGSGYTEAFFGQGTRLTVV.

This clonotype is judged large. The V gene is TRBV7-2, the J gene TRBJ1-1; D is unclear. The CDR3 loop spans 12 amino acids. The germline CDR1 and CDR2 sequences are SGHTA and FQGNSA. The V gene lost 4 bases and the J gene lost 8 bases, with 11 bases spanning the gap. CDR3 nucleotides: TGTGCCAGCAGCTCCTTCGTCCGGGAAGCTTTCTTT. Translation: CASSSFVREAFF.

In nucleotides, the CDR3 is TGCGCCAGCAGCTTCTCAGCGAGCTCCTATAATTCACCCCTCCACTTT. Translating gives CASSFSASSYNSPLHF. The chain recombines TRBV5-1 with TRBJ1-6, with D uncertain. CDR3 length equals 16 residues. Germline lookup yields CDR1 SGHRS and CDR2 YFSETQ. Trimming shortened V by 2 bases and J by 0 bases, and 9 bases separated the two germline ends.

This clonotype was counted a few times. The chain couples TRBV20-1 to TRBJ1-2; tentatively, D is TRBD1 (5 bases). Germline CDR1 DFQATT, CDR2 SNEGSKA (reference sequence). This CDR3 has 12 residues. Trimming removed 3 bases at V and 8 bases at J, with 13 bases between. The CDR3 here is CSASKPTGGYTF. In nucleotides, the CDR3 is TGCAGTGCTAGTAAGCCCACAGGAGGCTACACCTTC.

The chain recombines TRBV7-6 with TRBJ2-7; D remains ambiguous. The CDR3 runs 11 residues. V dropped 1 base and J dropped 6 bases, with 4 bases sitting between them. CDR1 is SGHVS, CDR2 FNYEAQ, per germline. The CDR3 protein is CASSLVAEQYF. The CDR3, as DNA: TGTGCCAGCAGCTTAGTGGCCGAGCAGTACTTC.

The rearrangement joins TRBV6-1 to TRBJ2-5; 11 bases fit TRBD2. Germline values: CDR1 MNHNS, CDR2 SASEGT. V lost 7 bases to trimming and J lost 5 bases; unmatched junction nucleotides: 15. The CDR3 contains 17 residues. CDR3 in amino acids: CASTCLLAGVSLETQYF. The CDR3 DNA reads TGTGCCAGCACCTGCCTACTAGCGGGAGTATCTTTGGAGACCCAGTACTTC.

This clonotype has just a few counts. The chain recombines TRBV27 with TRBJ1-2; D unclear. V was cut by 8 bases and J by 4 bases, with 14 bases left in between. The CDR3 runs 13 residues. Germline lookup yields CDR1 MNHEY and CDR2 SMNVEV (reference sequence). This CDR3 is CASAQTPSYGYTF. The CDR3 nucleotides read TGTGCCAGCGCCCAAACTCCGAGCTATGGCTACACCTTC.

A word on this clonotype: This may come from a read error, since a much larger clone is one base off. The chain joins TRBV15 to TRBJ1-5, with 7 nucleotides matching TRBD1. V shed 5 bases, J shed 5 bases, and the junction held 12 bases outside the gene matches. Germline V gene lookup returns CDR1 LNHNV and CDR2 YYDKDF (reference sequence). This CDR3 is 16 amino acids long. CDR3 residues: CATSGPQTGRYQPQHF. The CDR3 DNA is TGTGCCACCAGCGGGCCACAGACAGGGCGTTATCAGCCCCAGCATTTT.

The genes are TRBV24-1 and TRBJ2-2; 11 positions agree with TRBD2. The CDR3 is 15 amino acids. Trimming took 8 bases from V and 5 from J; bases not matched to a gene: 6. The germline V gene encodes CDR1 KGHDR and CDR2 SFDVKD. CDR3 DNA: TGTGCCACCATGGGGCTAGCGGGAGGAACCGGGGAGCTGTTTTTT. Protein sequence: CATMGLAGGTGELFF.

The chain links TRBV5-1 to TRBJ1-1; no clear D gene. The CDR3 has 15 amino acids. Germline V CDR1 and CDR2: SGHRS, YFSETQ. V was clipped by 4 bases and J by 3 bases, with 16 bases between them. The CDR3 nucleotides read TGCGCCAGCAGCCCGGGCGAGGGCGTGGACACTGAAGCTTTCTTT. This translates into CASSPGEGVDTEAFF.

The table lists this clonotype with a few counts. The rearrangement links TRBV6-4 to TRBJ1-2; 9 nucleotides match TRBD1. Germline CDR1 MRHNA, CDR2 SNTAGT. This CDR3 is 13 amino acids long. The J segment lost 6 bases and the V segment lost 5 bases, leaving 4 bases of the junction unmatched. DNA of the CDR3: TGTGCCAGCAGTAGGACAGGGGTCAATGGCTACACCTTC. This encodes CASSRTGVNGYTF.

The CDR3 DNA follows: TGTGCCAGCAGCCAAAGGGCGCTAGACTACAATGAGCAGTTCTTC. Protein product: CASSQRALDYNEQFF. The chain recombines TRBV7-8 with TRBJ2-1; D is ambiguous. With 5 bases removed from V and 3 bases from J, the gap between germline ends came to 14 bases. This CDR3 is 15 amino acids long. Germline V gives CDR1 SGHVS, CDR2 FQNEAQ.

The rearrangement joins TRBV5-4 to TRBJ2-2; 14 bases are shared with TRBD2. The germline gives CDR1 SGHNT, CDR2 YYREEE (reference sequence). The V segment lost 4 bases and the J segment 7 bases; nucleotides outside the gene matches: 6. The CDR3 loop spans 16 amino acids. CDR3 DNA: TGTGCCAGCAGCCCTGGGGGACTAGCGGGAGACGGGGAGCTGTTTTTT. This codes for CASSPGGLAGDGELFF.

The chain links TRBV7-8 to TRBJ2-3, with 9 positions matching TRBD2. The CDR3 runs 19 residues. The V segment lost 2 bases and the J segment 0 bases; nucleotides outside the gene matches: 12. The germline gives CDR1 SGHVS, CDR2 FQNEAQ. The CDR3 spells CASSLQSLAGRLSTDTQYF. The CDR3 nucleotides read TGTGCCAGCAGCTTACAGTCGCTAGCGGGGAGGCTAAGCACAGATACGCAGTATTTT. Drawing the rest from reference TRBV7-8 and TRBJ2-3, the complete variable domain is GAGVSQSPRYKVAKRGQDVALRCDPISGHVSLFWYQQALGQGPEFLTYFQNEAQLDKSGLPSDRFFAERPEGSVSTLKIQRTQQEDSAVYLCASSLQSLAGRLSTDTQYFGPGTRLTVL.

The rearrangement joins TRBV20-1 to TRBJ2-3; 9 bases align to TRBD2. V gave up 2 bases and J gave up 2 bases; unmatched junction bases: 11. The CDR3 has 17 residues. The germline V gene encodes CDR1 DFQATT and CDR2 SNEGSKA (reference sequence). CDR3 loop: CSARSLAGEVYTDTQYF. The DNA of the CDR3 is TGCAGTGCTAGATCGTTAGCGGGGGAAGTATACACAGATACGCAGTATTTT.

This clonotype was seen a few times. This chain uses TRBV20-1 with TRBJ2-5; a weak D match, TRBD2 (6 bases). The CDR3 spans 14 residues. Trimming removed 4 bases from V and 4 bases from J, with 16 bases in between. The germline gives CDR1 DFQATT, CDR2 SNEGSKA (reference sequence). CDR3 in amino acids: CSATRASGPETQYF. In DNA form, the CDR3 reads TGCAGTGCTACGCGGGCCAGCGGGCCAGAGACCCAGTACTTC.